These 26 T cell receptor beta chains originate from one sample sequenced in a study of T cell clonotyping in hematopoietic cell transplantation. The method was immunoSEQ multiplex PCR; TCRdb's version includes in-frame clones alone and lacks a portion of them. The sample has 46,000 or so clones, about nine tenths seen once. Time point given: recipient sample about 28 days before transplant, after cytoreduction. The material sequenced was peripheral blood mononuclear cells, taken before stem cell transplant. These receptors were collected from a man between 60 and 75 years old with biphenotypic leukemia. Some clones in this sample may be carry-over from other donors' samples.

This clone was found once. V is TRBV28 and J is TRBJ1-5; no definite D call. The ends were cut back, 10 bases at V and 2 bases at J, with 9 bases in the middle. Germline V gives CDR1 MDHEN, CDR2 SYDVKM. The length of the CDR3 is 12 residues. CDR3 region: CATNRGNQPQHF. As DNA, the CDR3 is TGTGCCACAAATAGAGGCAATCAGCCCCAGCATTTT.

This chain links TRBV30 with TRBJ2-7, with D maybe TRBD1 (6 bases). V was clipped by 2 bases and J by 3 bases, with 17 bases between them. Germline CDR1 and CDR2: GTSNPN and SVGIG (reference sequence). The CDR3 is 15 amino acids. The DNA for the CDR3 is TGTGCCTGGAGTACCGGGCAGGGGCCTTTCTACGAGCAGTACTTC. Translating it yields CAWSTGQGPFYEQYF. The full variable domain, with the rest looked up from reference TRBV30 and TRBJ2-7, is SQTIHQWPATLVQPVGSPLSLECTVEGTSNPNLYWYRQAAGRGLQLLFYSVGIGQISSEVPQNLSASRPQDRQFILSSKKLLLSDSGFYLCAWSTGQGPFYEQYFGPGTRLTVT.

V gene TRBV20-1 combines with J gene TRBJ1-4; D remains ambiguous. This CDR3 contains 11 residues. Germline V gene sequence: CDR1 DFQATT, CDR2 SNEGSKA (reference sequence). V dropped 1 base and J dropped 7 bases, with 4 bases sitting between them. The CDR3 reads CSARGSEKLFF. The CDR3 DNA reads TGCAGTGCTAGAGGAAGTGAAAAACTGTTTTTT.

The chain is built from TRBV27 and TRBJ2-7; tentative D call: TRBD1 (5 bases). Germline V CDR1 and CDR2: MNHEY, SMNVEV (reference sequence). V was clipped by 9 bases and J by 4 bases, with 19 bases between them. The CDR3 runs 14 residues. The CDR3 DNA follows: TGTGCCAGTCAACTTTGGCAGGGTTCTTACGAGCAGTACTTC. Translation gives CASQLWQGSYEQYF.

The chain joins TRBV14 to TRBJ2-7; 7 bases line up with TRBD2. Germline lookup yields CDR1 SGHDN and CDR2 FVKESK. The CDR3 spans 15 residues. With V trimmed by 2 bases and J by 3 bases, 7 bases remained unmatched. DNA of the CDR3: TGTGCCAGCAGCCAATCACTAGCGTGGAGCTACGAGCAGTACTTC. Translated, it gives CASSQSLAWSYEQYF.

The CDR3: CASSRSGPTNEKLFF. The CDR3 DNA is TGTGCCAGCAGCAGGTCAGGGCCAACTAATGAAAAACTGTTTTTT. This chain links TRBV5-6 with TRBJ1-4; a possible D gene is TRBD1 (5 bases). The germline gives CDR1 SGHDT, CDR2 YYEEEE. There are 15 residues in the CDR3. With 4 bases removed from V and 0 bases from J, the gap between germline ends came to 10 bases. The full variable domain, with the rest looked up from reference TRBV5-6 and TRBJ1-4, is DAGVTQSPTHLIKTRGQQVTLRCSPKSGHDTVSWYQQALGQGPQFIFQYYEEEERQRGNFPDRFSGHQFPNYSSELNVNALLLGDSALYLCASSRSGPTNEKLFFGSGTQLSVL.

The V gene is TRBV28, the J gene TRBJ1-5, with D perhaps matching TRBD1 (5 bases). Trimming took 3 bases from V and 3 from J, leaving 15 bases between them. The germline gives CDR1 MDHEN, CDR2 SYDVKM. The CDR3 extends over 16 amino acids. CDR3 residues: CASSLRLGGPNQPQHF. CDR3 coding DNA: TGTGCCAGCAGTTTGAGGCTTGGGGGACCCAATCAGCCCCAGCATTTT.

This sequence joins TRBV9 and TRBJ1-4, with 11 bases identical to TRBD1. CDR1 is SGDLS, CDR2 YYNGEE, per germline. V shed 4 bases and J 7 bases; nucleotides not matched to a gene: 9. The CDR3 runs 16 residues. The CDR3, as DNA: TGTGCCAGCAGCCCCCGGGACAGGGGGTCTGGTGAAAAACTGTTTTTT. Protein product: CASSPRDRGSGEKLFF. The full variable domain, its missing parts supplied by reference TRBV9 and TRBJ1-4, is DSGVTQTPKHLITATGQRVTLRCSPRSGDLSVYWYQQSLDQGLQFLIQYYNGEERAKGNILERFSAQQFPDLHSELNLSSLELGDSALYFCASSPRDRGSGEKLFFGSGTQLSVL.

V is TRBV27 and J is TRBJ2-1; D is ambiguous. The germline gives CDR1 MNHEY, CDR2 SMNVEV (reference sequence). V lost 5 bases and J 7 bases, leaving 12 bases between the germline ends. There are 13 residues in the CDR3. CDR3 region: CASSRQSLNEQFF. The DNA of the CDR3 is TGTGCCAGCAGTCGGCAGTCTTTAAATGAGCAGTTCTTC.

This chain uses TRBV5-1 with TRBJ2-7; no reliable D call. Per germline, CDR1 SGHRS and CDR2 YFSETQ. The V end lost 4 bases, the J end lost 0 bases, and 11 bases lay between the germline ends. This CDR3 is built from 14 residues. The CDR3 protein is CASSPQMSSYEQYF. The CDR3 DNA reads as TGCGCCAGCAGCCCACAGATGAGCTCCTACGAGCAGTACTTC. Full variable domain (outside the CDR3, taken from reference TRBV5-1 and TRBJ2-7): KAGVTQTPRYLIKTRGQQVTLSCSPISGHRSVSWYQQTPGQGLQFLFEYFSETQRNKGNFPGRFSGRQFSNSRSEMNVSTLELGDSALYLCASSPQMSSYEQYFGPGTRLTVT.

The chain couples TRBV9 to TRBJ2-7; 9 nucleotides match TRBD2. V was pared by 6 bases and J by 3 bases, with 10 bases of the junction left unmatched. The V gene's germline CDR1 is SGDLS and CDR2 YYNGEE. The CDR3 length is 15 residues. The CDR3 region has the DNA TGTGCCAGCACTCTAGTGGCGGGAGGGGGCTACGAGCAGTACTTC. Amino acids: CASTLVAGGGYEQYF.

The J gene is TRBJ1-2, the V gene TRBV6-5, with TRBD1 identical over 9 bases. Germline assignment: CDR1 MNHEY and CDR2 SVGAGI. This CDR3 spans 16 amino acids. After removal of 0 bases from V and 8 bases from J, the junction contained 10 bases not matched to a gene. The CDR3 reads CASSYSGTGTSKGYTF. In nucleotides, the CDR3 is TGTGCCAGCAGTTACTCAGGGACAGGGACCTCTAAAGGCTACACCTTC.

The V and J genes are TRBV28 and TRBJ2-2; the D is unclear. This CDR3 comprises 15 residues. Trimming left V 1 base short and J 3 bases short, with 9 bases between. Germline V gene lookup returns CDR1 MDHEN and CDR2 SYDVKM. The CDR3 here is CASSLFRAYTGELFF. The CDR3 DNA reads TGTGCCAGCAGTTTATTTCGGGCATACACCGGGGAGCTGTTTTTT.

The J gene is TRBJ1-3, the V gene TRBV5-1, with D uncertain. In germline, CDR1 is SGHRS, CDR2 YFSETQ. The CDR3 loop spans 14 amino acids. V was clipped by 0 bases and J by 4 bases, with 8 bases between them. CDR3 coding DNA: TGCGCCAGCAGCTTGGGGGCCGGAGGAAACACCATATATTTT. Translated: CASSLGAGGNTIYF.

V is TRBV11-3 and J is TRBJ2-5; 10 nucleotides align to TRBD2. Germline trimming cut 2 bases from V and 5 bases from J; bases unmatched to any gene: 8. The CDR3 contains 16 residues. In germline, CDR1 is SGHNT, CDR2 YENEEA. The CDR3 here is CASSLRASGSLETQYF. CDR3 sequence (DNA): TGTGCCAGCAGCTTAAGGGCTAGCGGGAGTCTGGAGACCCAGTACTTC.

V usage is TRBV28 and J usage is TRBJ2-5; D not resolved. The CDR3 has 14 residues. CDR1 and CDR2 from the germline V gene are MDHEN and SYDVKM. The ends were cut back, 4 bases at V and 5 bases at J, with 14 bases in the middle. The CDR3 loop is CASSSAGFRETQYF. The CDR3 coding sequence is TGTGCCAGCAGTTCCGCAGGATTCAGGGAGACCCAGTACTTC. Supplemented by reference TRBV28 and TRBJ2-5, the full variable domain reads DVKVTQSSRYLVKRTGEKVFLECVQDMDHENMFWYRQDPGLGLRLIYFSYDVKMKEKGDIPEGYSVSREKKERFSLILESASTNQTSMYLCASSSAGFRETQYFGPGTRLLVL.

The V gene is TRBV7-2, the J gene TRBJ1-1; D gene ambiguous. The CDR3 runs to 13 residues. CDR1 SGHTA and CDR2 FQGNSA come from the germline V gene. V was trimmed by 5 bases and J by 1 base, leaving 8 bases between them. The CDR3 DNA reads as TGTGCCAGCAGCCGGACTGGGAACACTGAAGCTTTCTTT. It specifies CASSRTGNTEAFF.

J is TRBJ2-2 and V is TRBV18; unclear D gene. CDR1 is KGHSH, CDR2 LQKENI, per germline. This CDR3 has 11 residues. Trimming cost V 3 bases and J 6 bases, with 2 bases left between them. CDR3 DNA sequence: TGTGCCAGCTCACCTGCCGGGGAGCTGTTTTTT. Translation: CASSPAGELFF.

The rearrangement uses TRBV14 and TRBJ1-1, with D unresolved. Germline-derived CDR1 and CDR2 are SGHDN and FVKESK. Trimming stripped 2 bases from V and 0 bases from J, with 7 bases between. This CDR3 has 14 residues. CDR3 residues: CASSQTRLNTEAFF. CDR3 DNA: TGTGCCAGCAGCCAAACCCGGTTGAACACTGAAGCTTTCTTT.

V gene TRBV9 combines with J gene TRBJ2-3; 8 nucleotides agree with TRBD2. This CDR3 spans 16 amino acids. Unmatched junction bases numbered 5, after V lost 0 bases and J lost 2 bases. Germline lookup yields CDR1 SGDLS and CDR2 YYNGEE. DNA for the CDR3: TGTGCCAGCAGCGTAGGACTAGCGCCGGTCACAGATACGCAGTATTTT. Translating it yields CASSVGLAPVTDTQYF.

The CDR3 region has the DNA TGTGCCAGCAGTGAACTGACATGGGGACAAAAGATATTCGGAAAACTGTTTTTT. Translated, it gives CASSELTWGQKIFGKLFF. The chain recombines TRBV2 with TRBJ1-4, with D possibly being TRBD1 (6 bases). Germline CDR1 SNHLY, CDR2 FYNNEI. Trimming took 2 bases from V and 10 from J, leaving 26 bases between them. The CDR3 has 18 amino acids.

This chain's CDR3 is CASSDRGDTEAFF. DNA for the CDR3: TGTGCCAGCAGCGACAGGGGGGACACTGAAGCTTTCTTT. This chain links TRBV6-5 with TRBJ1-1, with 9 bases aligning to TRBD1. From germline, CDR1 is MNHEY and CDR2 SVGAGI. After removal of 6 bases from V and 3 bases from J, the junction contained 2 bases not matched to a gene. The CDR3 has 13 amino acids.

The V gene is TRBV5-1, the J gene TRBJ2-7, with 7 nucleotides matching TRBD2. The CDR3 is made up of 15 amino acids. Germline V lookup: CDR1 SGHRS, CDR2 YFSETQ. V lost 1 base, J lost 3 bases, and 7 bases stayed unmatched. The CDR3 reads CASSLIGGRGYEQYF. DNA for the CDR3: TGCGCCAGCAGCTTGATTGGTGGGAGGGGCTACGAGCAGTACTTC. Supplemented by reference TRBV5-1 and TRBJ2-7, the full variable domain reads KAGVTQTPRYLIKTRGQQVTLSCSPISGHRSVSWYQQTPGQGLQFLFEYFSETQRNKGNFPGRFSGRQFSNSRSEMNVSTLELGDSALYLCASSLIGGRGYEQYFGPGTRLTVT.

The J gene is TRBJ2-2, the V gene TRBV6-6; tentative D call: TRBD2 (5 bases). The CDR3 length is 15 residues. The ends were cut back, 5 bases at V and 1 base at J, with 11 bases in the middle. Germline-derived CDR1 and CDR2 are MNHNY and SVGAGI (reference sequence). The CDR3: CASSRRTGNTGELFF. The CDR3 nucleotides are TGTGCCAGCAGTCGAAGGACTGGGAACACCGGGGAGCTGTTTTTT.

The chain links TRBV25-1 to TRBJ2-1; 9 nucleotides align to TRBD2. The germline CDR1 and CDR2 sequences are MGHDK and SYGVNS. The ends lost 4 bases at V and 5 bases at J; junction bases unmatched: 0. The CDR3 covers 13 residues. Here the CDR3 DNA reads TGTGCCAGCAGTGTAGCGGGAGACAATGAGCAGTTCTTC. Amino acid sequence: CASSVAGDNEQFF.

The chain links TRBV7-8 to TRBJ2-7; 9 nucleotides match TRBD1. Losses at the gene ends were 4 bases for V and 2 bases for J; bases not matched to a gene: 3. The CDR3 has 14 amino acids. Germline V gene lookup returns CDR1 SGHVS and CDR2 FQNEAQ. This chain's CDR3 is CASSSDRGAYEQYF. For the CDR3, the DNA is TGTGCCAGCAGCTCGGACAGGGGAGCCTACGAGCAGTACTTC.